These 16 T cell receptor beta chains share one sample of origin, sequenced in a study of shared clonotypes between healthy human individuals. Profiling relied on immunoSEQ multiplex PCR, and the TCRdb table lists in-frame clones only, not all of them. The sample consists of some 1,600,000 clones, 95% to 99% of them appearing once. Material for sequencing was naive CD4+ T cells sorted from blood. Stated subset: CD45RA+ positively selected. These receptors all come from a man between 25 and 39 years old in good health.

This chain links TRBV11-2 with TRBJ2-7, with D possibly being TRBD1 (5 bases). Trimming took off 0 bases at V and 4 bases at J, with 10 bases between the two ends. Germline values: CDR1 SGHAT, CDR2 FQNNGV. The CDR3 sequence is 14 residues long. The CDR3 spells CASSLDFQGYEQYF. The CDR3 nucleotides are TGTGCCAGCAGCTTAGATTTTCAGGGATACGAGCAGTACTTC.

The chain recombines TRBV7-8 with TRBJ2-5; D remains ambiguous. The V end lost 4 bases, the J end lost 2 bases, and 8 bases lay between the germline ends. CDR3 length: 13 amino acids. Germline V gives CDR1 SGHVS, CDR2 FQNEAQ. The CDR3 DNA reads as TGTGCCAGCAGCTATCTCCCGCAAGAGACCCAGTACTTC. It translates to CASSYLPQETQYF.

The genes are TRBV14 and TRBJ2-3; D is ambiguous. Germline V lookup: CDR1 SGHDN, CDR2 FVKESK. CDR3 size: 15 residues. V was pared by 0 bases and J by 8 bases, with 15 bases between. For the CDR3, the DNA is TGTGCCAGCAGCCAAGATCTATCCTTTAGTGGTACGCAGTATTTT. Protein: CASSQDLSFSGTQYF.

The chain recombines TRBV10-3 with TRBJ2-1; D is unclear. Trimming shortened V by 4 bases and J by 0 bases, and 10 bases separated the two germline ends. The CDR3 is made up of 15 amino acids. CDR1 and CDR2 (germline): ENHRY, SYGVKD. This chain's CDR3 is CAISAEVPSYNEQFF. CDR3 DNA sequence: TGTGCCATCAGTGCAGAGGTCCCCTCCTACAATGAGCAGTTCTTC.

The chain combines TRBV28 with TRBJ2-7, with 8 bases lining up with TRBD2. This CDR3 contains 16 residues. V shed 1 base and J 4 bases; nucleotides not matched to a gene: 9. Germline lookup yields CDR1 MDHEN and CDR2 SYDVKM. The DNA of the CDR3 is TGTGCCAGCAGTTTATTTGGCCTAAGCGGGAGTTACGAGCAGTACTTC. This sequence encodes CASSLFGLSGSYEQYF.

This chain uses TRBV28 with TRBJ2-4; perhaps D is TRBD1 or TRBD2 (5 bases each). There are 19 residues in the CDR3. Trimming pared 2 bases from V and 0 bases from J, leaving 20 bases between. The germline V gene encodes CDR1 MDHEN and CDR2 SYDVKM. CDR3 loop: CASSLPGTGPALAKNIQYF. For the CDR3, the DNA is TGTGCCAGCAGTTTACCCGGGACGGGCCCCGCTCTAGCCAAAAACATTCAGTACTTC.

The chain carries TRBV9 and TRBJ2-1, with D perhaps TRBD1 (5 bases). Trimming shortened V by 4 bases and J by 6 bases, and 17 bases separated the two germline ends. CDR3 size: 15 residues. Per germline, CDR1 SGDLS and CDR2 YYNGEE. For the CDR3, the DNA is TGTGCCAGCAGCCCCCGGGCAGGGCGGTTCAATGAGCAGTTCTTC. Its protein product is CASSPRAGRFNEQFF. Together with reference TRBV9 and TRBJ2-1, the CDR3 gives the full variable domain: DSGVTQTPKHLITATGQRVTLRCSPRSGDLSVYWYQQSLDQGLQFLIQYYNGEERAKGNILERFSAQQFPDLHSELNLSSLELGDSALYFCASSPRAGRFNEQFFGPGTRLTVL.

The V call is TRBV10-1, the J call TRBJ2-1; TRBD2 agrees at 13 bases. Germline loops: CDR1 WNHNN, CDR2 SYGVQD (reference sequence). Trimming cost V 6 bases and J 5 bases; bases outside gene matches: 4. The CDR3 is 15 amino acids. CDR3 loop: CASRPGLAGNNEQFF. The CDR3 DNA is TGCGCCAGCAGACCGGGACTAGCGGGAAACAATGAGCAGTTCTTC.

The genes are TRBV18 and TRBJ2-7, with D uncertain. Trimming took off 1 base at V and 3 bases at J, with 13 bases between the two ends. This CDR3 has 15 residues. Germline CDR1 KGHSH, CDR2 LQKENI. Written as DNA, the CDR3 is TGTGCCAGCTCACCACAGGGTGAGATAAACTACGAGCAGTACTTC. It encodes CASSPQGEINYEQYF.

The chain is built from TRBV6-4 and TRBJ2-1, with a weak D call TRBD1 (6 bases). The germline V gene encodes CDR1 MRHNA and CDR2 SNTAGT. The V gene lost 3 bases and the J gene lost 6 bases, with 18 bases spanning the gap. The CDR3 runs to 16 residues. CDR3 region: CASSETGTRASNEQFF. CDR3 nucleotides: TGTGCCAGCAGTGAAACAGGGACGCGGGCTTCCAATGAGCAGTTCTTC.

This chain joins TRBV15 and TRBJ2-7; no definite D call. Trimming pared 9 bases from V and 0 bases from J, leaving 12 bases between. The germline V gene has CDR1 LNHNV and CDR2 YYDKDF (reference sequence). The CDR3 spans 13 residues. The CDR3 nucleotides read TGTGCCACTTCCGTCGGCAGCTCCTACGAGCAGTACTTC. It is translated as CATSVGSSYEQYF.

The V gene is TRBV10-3, the J gene TRBJ1-2; D gene ambiguous. CDR1 is ENHRY, CDR2 SYGVKD, per germline. Trimming stripped 4 bases from V and 0 bases from J, with 12 bases between. There are 15 residues in the CDR3. The CDR3 spells CAISGRRDPNYGYTF. CDR3 DNA sequence: TGTGCCATCAGTGGTCGGAGGGATCCTAACTATGGCTACACCTTC.

This chain connects TRBV4-1 to TRBJ2-3, with D perhaps TRBD1 (6 bases). CDR1 MGHRA and CDR2 YSYEKL come from the germline V gene. Trimming took off 4 bases at V and 5 bases at J, with 16 bases between the two ends. This CDR3 has 15 residues. CDR3 protein: CASSLPGQQRDTQYF. CDR3 nucleotides: TGCGCCAGCAGCCTACCGGGACAACAACGAGATACGCAGTATTTT.

The rearrangement joins TRBV5-1 to TRBJ2-3; D remains ambiguous. The V gene lost 1 base and the J gene lost 0 bases, with 9 bases spanning the gap. The germline V gene has CDR1 SGHRS and CDR2 YFSETQ. This CDR3 is 15 amino acids long. CDR3 region: CASSLPTLSTDTQYF. In nucleotides, the CDR3 is TGCGCCAGCAGCTTGCCGACCCTCAGCACAGATACGCAGTATTTT.

The rearrangement joins TRBV11-2 to TRBJ2-5; D is undetermined. Trimming took off 4 bases at V and 4 bases at J, with 22 bases between the two ends. The CDR3 contains 17 residues. The germline gives CDR1 SGHAT, CDR2 FQNNGV. The CDR3 is CASSSYLRLGVPETQYF. The DNA of the CDR3 is TGTGCCAGCAGCTCGTACCTTCGTCTCGGTGTCCCAGAGACCCAGTACTTC. Looking up the rest from reference TRBV11-2 and TRBJ2-5 gives the full variable domain: EAGVAQSPRYKIIEKRQSVAFWCNPISGHATLYWYQQILGQGPKLLIQFQNNGVVDDSQLPKDRFSAERLKGVDSTLKIQPAKLEDSAVYLCASSSYLRLGVPETQYFGPGTRLLVL.

V gene TRBV7-6 combines with J gene TRBJ2-5; D not resolved. CDR1 is SGHVS, CDR2 FNYEAQ, per germline. This CDR3 spans 13 amino acids. Trimming pared 5 bases from V and 1 base from J, leaving 8 bases between. The CDR3 loop is CASSPQLQETQYF. CDR3 sequence (DNA): TGTGCCAGCAGCCCCCAGCTCCAAGAGACCCAGTACTTC.